The next 30 T cell receptor beta chains were all read from a single sample in a study of blood T cells in healthy people across ages. A second about 7 to 11 cycle PCR used barcoded and J-beta primers. TCRdb ran MiXCR on the 5' RACE reads and lists one entry per CDR3 protein. Of 1.5 million or so distinct CDR3 sequences in the sample, 42% were seen once. Sequences were obtained from blood. The receptors were sampled from a young woman in good health.

The sample holds a few counts of this clonotype. The chain uses TRBV5-1 and TRBJ2-3, with 10 bases identical to TRBD2. The CDR3 has 18 residues. After removal of 4 bases from V and 4 bases from J, the junction contained 15 bases not matched to a gene. The germline V gene has CDR1 SGHRS and CDR2 YFSETQ. The CDR3 coding sequence is TGCGCCAGCAGCCCCCCGGACAGGGCTAGCGGGAGCTCAGATACGCAGTATTTT. Amino acid sequence: CASSPPDRASGSSDTQYF.

The chain is built from TRBV30 and TRBJ2-7; 9 bases are shared with TRBD1. The CDR3 extends over 17 amino acids. Germline CDR1 reads GTSNPN; CDR2 reads SVGIG (reference sequence). V shed 2 bases and J 3 bases; nucleotides not matched to a gene: 14. The CDR3 region has the DNA TGTGCCTGGAGTCCTACCGGGACAGGGATCTTGGACTACGAGCAGTACTTC. This codes for CAWSPTGTGILDYEQYF.

The chain links TRBV28 to TRBJ1-4; TRBD1 aligns across 9 bases. V shed 7 bases and J 8 bases; nucleotides not matched to a gene: 11. This CDR3 has 15 residues. CDR1 is MDHEN, CDR2 SYDVKM, per germline. The CDR3 nucleotides read TGTGCCAGCACGACCACCGGGACAGGGAACGAAAAACTGTTTTTT. As protein: CASTTTGTGNEKLFF.

This clonotype was counted only a few times. This rearrangement joins TRBV3-1 to TRBJ2-4; 8 nucleotides line up with TRBD2. With 2 bases clipped from V and 1 base from J, the junction kept 7 bases outside the gene matches. Germline CDR1 LGHDT, CDR2 YNNKEL (reference sequence). The CDR3 has 17 residues. CDR3 residues: CASSQTGGAGAKNIQYF. The CDR3 DNA reads as TGTGCCAGCAGCCAAACGGGGGGGGCTGGGGCCAAAAACATTCAGTACTTC.

The chain links TRBV20-1 to TRBJ1-1, with D perhaps TRBD1 (6 bases). This CDR3 spans 12 amino acids. The V and J ends lost 4 bases and 7 bases respectively, with 13 bases between them. The germline gives CDR1 DFQATT, CDR2 SNEGSKA (reference sequence). The CDR3 sequence is CSATKQGGEAFF. CDR3 DNA: TGCAGTGCTACAAAACAGGGCGGTGAAGCTTTCTTT.

This clonotype was counted only a few times. The chain recombines TRBV20-1 with TRBJ1-5; no firm D call. Germline-derived CDR1 and CDR2 are DFQATT and SNEGSKA (reference sequence). V shed 5 bases and J shed 2 bases, with 10 bases lying between them. The CDR3 consists of 13 residues. CDR3 amino acids: CSAFPGGNQPQHF. CDR3 coding DNA: TGCAGTGCTTTCCCCGGGGGCAATCAGCCCCAGCATTTT.

This clonotype has a single count. V usage is TRBV18 and J usage is TRBJ2-3; 7 positions agree with TRBD1. Germline loops: CDR1 KGHSH, CDR2 LQKENI. The CDR3 is 16 residues long. Trimming took 2 bases from V and 2 from J; bases not matched to a gene: 7. The chain's CDR3 is CASSPRQQGYTDTQYF. Written as DNA, the CDR3 is TGTGCCAGCTCACCAAGGCAACAGGGGTACACAGATACGCAGTATTTT.

The chain has TRBV10-3 and TRBJ1-1, with TRBD1 identical over 9 bases. The CDR3 consists of 17 residues. The germline V gene encodes CDR1 ENHRY and CDR2 SYGVKD. Trimming cost V 3 bases and J 0 bases; bases outside gene matches: 8. CDR3 DNA sequence: TGTGCCATCAGTGACCTCCGGACAGGGGTCATGAACACTGAAGCTTTCTTT. Encoded protein: CAISDLRTGVMNTEAFF.

This sequence joins TRBV7-3 and TRBJ2-1, with 9 bases aligning to TRBD1. Germline V gene lookup returns CDR1 SGHTA and CDR2 FQGTGA. The J segment lost 9 bases and the V segment lost 5 bases, leaving 8 bases of the junction unmatched. CDR3 length: 14 residues. The CDR3 coding sequence is TGTGCCAGCAGCCAACAGGGGGCCCGCGGTGAGCAGTTCTTC. Its protein product is CASSQQGARGEQFF.

This clonotype showed up just a few times. This sequence joins TRBV9 and TRBJ2-5; D unclear. V was trimmed by 4 bases and J by 5 bases, leaving 15 bases between them. Germline V CDR1 and CDR2: SGDLS, YYNGEE. The CDR3 runs to 14 residues. The CDR3 protein is CASSPSGWIETQYF. For the CDR3, the DNA is TGTGCCAGCAGCCCCAGTGGCTGGATCGAGACCCAGTACTTC.

V usage is TRBV5-5 and J usage is TRBJ2-1; D is unresolved. The DNA end lines up better with TRBJ2-7; the J call may be wrong. The length of the CDR3 is 15 residues. Germline loops: CDR1 SGHKS, CDR2 YYEKEE (reference sequence). This CDR3 reads CASSLDLSSYNEQYF. The DNA of the CDR3 is TGTGCCAGCAGCTTAGACCTCAGCTCCTACAATGAGCAGTACTTC.

The chain employs TRBV15 and TRBJ1-5; D may be TRBD1 (5 bases). The V end was cut by 2 bases, the J end by 2 bases, with 13 bases between. The germline gives CDR1 LNHNV, CDR2 YYDKDF (reference sequence). The CDR3 sequence is 16 residues long. The CDR3 loop is CATSRSGLTGNQPQHF. The CDR3 DNA reads TGTGCCACCAGCAGATCGGGACTAACGGGCAATCAGCCCCAGCATTTT.

The J gene is TRBJ2-5, the V gene TRBV18; D is perhaps TRBD1 (6 bases). The V end lost 5 bases, the J end lost 4 bases, and 14 bases lay between the germline ends. The CDR3 is 14 residues long. Looked up from germline, CDR1 is KGHSH and CDR2 is LQKENI. The DNA of the CDR3 is TGTGCCAGCTCAGACCAGACAGGTAGAGAGACCCAGTACTTC. It translates to CASSDQTGRETQYF.

The gene calls are TRBV6-5 and TRBJ1-1; possibly TRBD1 for D (5 bases). The CDR3 consists of 14 residues. V gave up 2 bases and J gave up 1 base, with 8 bases separating them. The germline gives CDR1 MNHEY, CDR2 SVGAGI. In nucleotides, the CDR3 is TGTGCCAGCAGTTACAGGGGCGCGAACACTGAAGCTTTCTTT. Protein product: CASSYRGANTEAFF.

The CDR3 is CSARSAQGALATTEAFF. CDR3 DNA: TGCAGTGCTAGAAGTGCACAGGGGGCTCTGGCTACGACTGAAGCTTTCTTT. The gene calls are TRBV20-1 and TRBJ1-1, with TRBD1 identical over 9 bases. There are 17 residues in the CDR3. Trimming took 2 bases from V and 5 from J; bases not matched to a gene: 15. Germline CDR1 reads DFQATT; CDR2 reads SNEGSKA (reference sequence).

This chain connects TRBV20-1 to TRBJ2-7; weak D call: TRBD2 (5 bases). Germline CDR1 is DFQATT and CDR2 is SNEGSKA (reference sequence). This CDR3 has 14 amino acids. Deletions cut 1 base from V and 0 bases from J, with 10 bases between. The CDR3, as DNA: TGCAGTGCTAGAGGATATGGGAGCTCCTACGAGCAGTACTTC. It codes for CSARGYGSSYEQYF.

This clonotype was picked up a small number of times. J is TRBJ2-1 and V is TRBV2; 9 bases fit TRBD1. This CDR3 comprises 13 residues. Germline CDR1 SNHLY, CDR2 FYNNEI. V was pared by 6 bases and J by 7 bases, with 4 bases of the junction left unmatched. The CDR3 is CASRYRGLNEQFF. For the CDR3, the DNA is TGTGCCAGCAGATACAGGGGGCTAAATGAGCAGTTCTTC.

The rearrangement joins TRBV20-1 to TRBJ1-2; D unclear. V gave up 6 bases and J gave up 8 bases, with 16 bases separating them. There are 12 residues in the CDR3. Per germline, CDR1 DFQATT and CDR2 SNEGSKA (reference sequence). CDR3 coding DNA: TGCAGTGCCCGACACCTCCAGGAAGGCTACACCTTC. As protein: CSARHLQEGYTF.

Turning to this clonotype: One base away lies a much larger clone, so this may be a sequencing read error. The chain couples TRBV2 to TRBJ2-6, with 10 bases aligning to TRBD1. The germline CDR1 and CDR2 sequences are SNHLY and FYNNEI. Unmatched junction bases numbered 6, after V lost 8 bases and J lost 2 bases. The CDR3 runs to 16 residues. As DNA, the CDR3 is TGTGCCAGCGGTCCCGGGACAGGGGCTGGGGCCAACGTCCTGACTTTC. Its protein is CASGPGTGAGANVLTF.

This clonotype was observed a few times. The J gene is TRBJ2-5, the V gene TRBV15; 8 nucleotides agree with TRBD2. The CDR3 covers 17 residues. Germline V lookup: CDR1 LNHNV, CDR2 YYDKDF (reference sequence). With V trimmed by 4 bases and J by 3 bases, 13 bases remained unmatched. DNA of the CDR3: TGTGCCACCAGCACGCCGGATGTAGCGGGGCTAGAAGAGACCCAGTACTTC. Its translation: CATSTPDVAGLEETQYF.

V and J are TRBV20-1 and TRBJ2-3; TRBD2 matches at 8 bases. Trimming removed 5 bases from V and 4 bases from J; junction bases left unmatched: 11. The CDR3 has 15 amino acids. Germline CDR1 DFQATT, CDR2 SNEGSKA (reference sequence). In DNA, the CDR3 is TGCAGTGCTGTAAAGGGACGAGCGGGGGCAGATACGCAGTATTTT. It codes for CSAVKGRAGADTQYF.

This chain connects TRBV28 to TRBJ1-5; no clear D. The CDR3 length is 15 residues. V lost 8 bases and J lost 1, with 15 bases in between. Germline CDR1 reads MDHEN; CDR2 reads SYDVKM. The CDR3 loop is CASGPPFLSNQPQHF. The CDR3 nucleotides read TGTGCCAGCGGTCCCCCCTTTTTGAGCAATCAGCCCCAGCATTTT. Looking up the rest from reference TRBV28 and TRBJ1-5 gives the full variable domain: DVKVTQSSRYLVKRTGEKVFLECVQDMDHENMFWYRQDPGLGLRLIYFSYDVKMKEKGDIPEGYSVSREKKERFSLILESASTNQTSMYLCASGPPFLSNQPQHFGDGTRLSIL.

The chain employs TRBV20-1 and TRBJ2-3; D is ambiguous. The CDR3 consists of 16 residues. Deletions cut 0 bases from V and 4 bases from J, with 17 bases between. Germline CDR1 DFQATT, CDR2 SNEGSKA (reference sequence). The CDR3 region is CSARDRLGLSPDTQYF. CDR3 coding DNA: TGCAGTGCTAGAGATAGGCTAGGCCTATCTCCAGATACGCAGTATTTT.

This clonotype was detected only once. The chain employs TRBV2 and TRBJ2-2; D call uncertain. Deletions cut 2 bases from V and 5 bases from J, with 12 bases between. Germline V gene lookup returns CDR1 SNHLY and CDR2 FYNNEI. The CDR3 is 15 residues long. CDR3 bases: TGTGCCAGCAGTGAAAGTCAATTAGGAACCGGGGAGCTGTTTTTT. Translation: CASSESQLGTGELFF. Full variable domain (missing parts from reference TRBV2 and TRBJ2-2): EPEVTQTPSHQVTQMGQEVILRCVPISNHLYFYWYRQILGQKVEFLVSFYNNEISEKSEIFDDQFSVERPDGSNFTLKIRSTKLEDSAMYFCASSESQLGTGELFFGEGSRLTVL.

This clonotype has at least ten counts. This rearrangement joins TRBV7-2 to TRBJ2-3; TRBD2 matches 9 bases. This CDR3 spans 14 amino acids. Germline CDR1 SGHTA, CDR2 FQGNSA. Trimming removed 1 base from V and 6 bases from J; junction bases left unmatched: 2. The CDR3 sequence is CASSLVAGGDTQYF. The CDR3 nucleotides read TGTGCCAGCAGCTTAGTGGCGGGAGGGGATACGCAGTATTTT.

The chain has TRBV7-2 and TRBJ2-5; D is uncertain. The CDR3 has 14 amino acids. V lost 2 bases and J 5 bases, leaving 12 bases between the germline ends. The germline V gene has CDR1 SGHTA and CDR2 FQGNSA. CDR3: CASSLSSWYETQYF. In DNA, the CDR3 is TGTGCCAGCAGCTTATCTTCTTGGTACGAGACCCAGTACTTC.

This clonotype was seen a handful of times. The CDR3 loop is CAINPNGNTEAFF. The DNA of the CDR3 is TGTGCCATCAATCCGAACGGAAACACTGAAGCTTTCTTT. V and J are TRBV10-3 and TRBJ1-1; D is uncertain. V was cut by 7 bases and J by 2 bases, with 11 bases left in between. The CDR3 has 13 amino acids. Germline CDR1 and CDR2: ENHRY and SYGVKD.

The rearrangement uses TRBV10-3 and TRBJ2-3; D is possibly TRBD2 (6 bases). Between the trimmed V and J ends, which lost 2 bases and 3 bases, there was a span of 21 bases. From germline, CDR1 is ENHRY and CDR2 SYGVKD. The CDR3 has 18 amino acids. CDR3 DNA: TGTGCCATCAGTGAGGATCCCTCTGGGGGGAGCTTTACAGATACGCAGTATTTT. Translation gives CAISEDPSGGSFTDTQYF.

This chain uses TRBV20-1 with TRBJ2-1; 10 nucleotides agree with TRBD2. CDR1 and CDR2 from the germline V gene are DFQATT and SNEGSKA (reference sequence). The CDR3 totals 16 residues. Trimming cost V 3 bases and J 2 bases; bases outside gene matches: 7. The CDR3 nucleotides read TGCAGTGCTAGGTCCCGAAGCGGGAGGGCCTACAATGAGCAGTTCTTC. Residues: CSARSRSGRAYNEQFF.

The rearrangement uses TRBV5-1 and TRBJ1-1, with D tentatively TRBD1 (6 bases). The CDR3 extends over 15 amino acids. Deletions cut 4 bases from V and 4 bases from J, with 17 bases between. Germline V gives CDR1 SGHRS, CDR2 YFSETQ. The CDR3 DNA reads as TGCGCCAGCAGCCCCAAATGGGGGGCGGGCACTGAAGCTTTCTTT. This translates into CASSPKWGAGTEAFF.